This is a list of T cell receptor beta chains from one sample in a study of T cell responses to AZD1222 COVID-19 vaccine. Using immunoSEQ multiplex PCR, the repertoire was profiled, and TCRdb retains in-frame clones only, with some absent. The sample shows 180,000 or so clones, 88% of them seen only once. Material: peripheral blood, obtained 28 days after the second AZD1222 dose. All receptors derive from an adult who received the AZD1222 COVID-19 vaccine. Each CDR3 is given with its conserved first and last residue. The D gene is left open where the match is weak. The size of a clone is reported for some rows only, either as once, few or many, or as a class for expanded clones.

cdr3_aa: CASRVGSGANVLTF
cdr3_nt: TGTGCCAGCAGGGTGGGTTCTGGGGCCAACGTCCTGACTTTC
clone_size: once
v_call: TRBV7-9
j_call: TRBJ2-6
d_call: -

cdr3_aa: CASSQDRGSTGVGNSSLHF
cdr3_nt: TGCGCCAGCAGCCAAGATAGGGGATCGACAGGGGTTGGGAATTCATCCCTCCACTTT
clone_size: once
v_call: TRBV4-3
j_call: TRBJ1-6
d_call: TRBD1

cdr3_aa: CASSLDSLTDTQYF
cdr3_nt: TGCGCCAGCAGCTTGGATTCTCTCACAGATACGCAGTATTTT
clone_size: -
v_call: TRBV5-1
j_call: TRBJ2-3
d_call: -

cdr3_aa: CASSPRAAGEQYF
cdr3_nt: TGTGCCAGCAGCCCCCGGGCGGCAGGCGAGCAGTACTTC
clone_size: -
v_call: TRBV7-3
j_call: TRBJ2-7
d_call: -

cdr3_aa: CASTDRQGATGELFF
cdr3_nt: TGTGCCAGCACCGATCGACAGGGGGCAACCGGGGAGCTGTTTTTT
clone_size: -
v_call: TRBV7-9
j_call: TRBJ2-2
d_call: TRBD1

cdr3_aa: CSVDMGTGGIDEQFF
cdr3_nt: TGCAGCGTTGATATGGGGACAGGGGGCATCGATGAGCAGTTCTTC
clone_size: -
v_call: TRBV29-1
j_call: TRBJ2-1
d_call: TRBD1

cdr3_aa: CASSLRAGLHEQYF
cdr3_nt: TGTGCCAGCAGCTTGCGGGCAGGTCTTCACGAGCAGTACTTC
clone_size: -
v_call: TRBV5-6
j_call: TRBJ2-7
d_call: -

cdr3_aa: CASSSRWESDTQYF
cdr3_nt: TGTGCCAGCAGCTCAAGATGGGAGTCAGATACGCAGTATTTT
clone_size: -
v_call: TRBV7-2
j_call: TRBJ2-3
d_call: -

cdr3_aa: CASSPTGGGDEQYF
cdr3_nt: TGTGCCAGCAGCCCTACAGGGGGAGGCGACGAGCAGTACTTC
clone_size: -
v_call: TRBV7-2
j_call: TRBJ2-7
d_call: TRBD1

cdr3_aa: CASSEWHPNEKLFF
cdr3_nt: TGTGCCAGCAGCGAATGGCACCCTAATGAAAAACTGTTTTTT
clone_size: few
v_call: TRBV7-9
j_call: TRBJ1-4
d_call: -

cdr3_aa: CASSLGLAGMGEQYF
cdr3_nt: TGTGCCAGCAGCTTAGGACTAGCGGGTATGGGCGAGCAGTACTTC
clone_size: -
v_call: TRBV7-3
j_call: TRBJ2-7
d_call: TRBD2

cdr3_aa: CASSPPSTGLAGNTIYF
cdr3_nt: TGTGCCAGCTCACCCCCTTCGACAGGGTTGGCTGGAAACACCATATATTTT
clone_size: once
v_call: TRBV18
j_call: TRBJ1-3
d_call: TRBD1

cdr3_aa: CRGLAGDEQYF
cdr3_nt: TGCAGAGGACTAGCGGGAGATGAGCAGTACTTC
clone_size: -
v_call: TRBV20-1
j_call: TRBJ2-7
d_call: TRBD2

cdr3_aa: CASSQAAATEAFF
cdr3_nt: TGCGCCAGCAGCCAAGCCGCTGCCACTGAAGCTTTCTTT
clone_size: -
v_call: TRBV4-3
j_call: TRBJ1-1
d_call: -